This is a list of T cell receptor beta chains from one sample in a study of identical twins. TCRdb processed the 5' RACE reads anew with MiXCR; each CDR3 protein has one entry. The sample consists of a few hundred thousand distinct CDR3 sequences, roughly 15% of them appearing once. The same data also contributed to another study, on yellow fever vaccine responses in identical twins.

The sample taken for sequencing was CD4+ T cells sorted from blood. Receptors were obtained from a woman younger than 30 in good health. CDR3s leave out the opening cysteine and the closing phenylalanine or tryptophan. The order of the fields is clone size, J gene, V gene, CDR3 protein. Rows give clone size only sometimes, using once, few, many, or a class for an expanded clone.

>few|TRBJ2-2|TRBV11-2
ASSSFSGSKNTGELF
>-|TRBJ2-7|TRBV28
ASSLPLGAEQY
>few|TRBJ1-2|TRBV6-1
ASRPDRNYGYT
>few|TRBJ2-7|TRBV3-1
ASSSPSGSWVEQY
>-|TRBJ1-3|TRBV12-3/TRBV12-4
ASSPSGQINTIY
>-|TRBJ1-1|TRBV6-1
ASRQGAGTEAF
>-|TRBJ2-5|TRBV5-1
ARGRFETQY
>-|TRBJ2-2|TRBV20-1
SATLAGGSGELF
>-|TRBJ1-5|TRBV7-9
ASSRESNQPQH
>-|TRBJ2-1|TRBV2
ASTAFLATSGGEQF
>-|TRBJ1-5|TRBV20-1
SARKAGKSNQPQH
>few|TRBJ2-1|TRBV7-7
ASSSGMGLGFGNEQF
>-|TRBJ2-1|TRBV2
ASSDWTGVQGEQF
>few|TRBJ1-2|TRBV7-9
ASSLAGVGPRDGYT